These 20 T cell receptor beta chains were all obtained from the same sample, sequenced in a study of shared clonotypes between healthy human individuals. Only in-frame clones appear in the TCRdb table, and some are missing; sequencing was by immunoSEQ multiplex PCR. Here the sample spans under 850,000 clones, 80% to 95% being singletons. As defined, naive CD8 cells were CD45RO-negative and positively selected for CCR7, with terminally differentiated effector memory CD45RA+ cells excluded. The sequencing sample was made of naive CD8+ T cells sorted from blood. The receptors were sampled from a man between 25 and 39 years old in good health.

CDR3 residues: CASSEAGDTEAFF. CDR3 DNA sequence: TGCGCCAGCAGTGAGGCCGGTGACACTGAAGCTTTCTTT. This chain uses TRBV10-2 with TRBJ1-1; no clear D gene. Per the germline V gene, CDR1 is WSHSY and CDR2 is SAAADI. The V and J ends lost 2 bases and 3 bases respectively, with 7 bases between them. CDR3 length: 13 residues.

CDR3 nucleotide sequence: TGCGCCAGCAGCGTCACTAGCGGCTCCTACAATGAGCAGTTCTTC. Its translation is CASSVTSGSYNEQFF. V is TRBV4-1 and J is TRBJ2-1; 8 nucleotides match TRBD2. Per germline, CDR1 MGHRA and CDR2 YSYEKL. Trimming took 5 bases from V and 0 from J; bases not matched to a gene: 3. The CDR3 contains 15 residues.

J is TRBJ2-6 and V is TRBV7-2; a weak D match, TRBD1 (5 bases). The germline V and J ends were trimmed by 5 bases and 0 bases, with 11 bases remaining between them. The CDR3 is 16 residues long. The germline V gene encodes CDR1 SGHTA and CDR2 FQGNSA. The CDR3, as DNA: TGTGCCAGCAGCCCGACAGTCCGCTCTGGGGCCAACGTCCTGACTTTC. This translates into CASSPTVRSGANVLTF.

This rearrangement joins TRBV7-2 to TRBJ2-1; 7 positions match TRBD2. The germline CDR1 and CDR2 sequences are SGHTA and FQGNSA. Trimming removed 1 base from V and 3 bases from J; junction bases left unmatched: 9. The CDR3 sequence is 17 residues long. In DNA, the CDR3 is TGTGCCAGCAGCTTAGGGGGGAGGGTCACCTACTACAATGAGCAGTTCTTC. Amino acids: CASSLGGRVTYYNEQFF.

This CDR3 is CASSQDSLAWEQFF. As DNA, the CDR3 is TGCGCCAGCAGCCAAGATTCGCTAGCTTGGGAGCAGTTCTTC. V gene TRBV4-1 combines with J gene TRBJ2-1; the D gene is possibly TRBD2 (5 bases). The CDR3 has 14 amino acids. The V end was cut by 0 bases, the J end by 10 bases, with 13 bases between. Germline values: CDR1 MGHRA, CDR2 YSYEKL.

V usage is TRBV7-9 and J usage is TRBJ1-5; D remains unclear. The CDR3 spans 12 residues. Trimming cost V 3 bases and J 4 bases, with 4 bases left between them. Germline V gives CDR1 SEHNR, CDR2 FQNEAQ (reference sequence). In nucleotides, the CDR3 is TGTGCCAGCAGCTTTACTAATCAGCCCCAGCATTTT. It encodes CASSFTNQPQHF.

Concerning this clone itself: This clone may be a read error of a much larger clone one base away. The sample has other DNA sequences that encode this CDR3 too. The rearrangement uses TRBV5-4 and TRBJ2-7; 8 positions agree with TRBD1. CDR1 and CDR2 from the germline V gene are SGHNT and YYREEE (reference sequence). The CDR3 is 14 amino acids. Trimming removed 1 base from V and 2 bases from J; junction bases left unmatched: 2. This chain's CDR3 is CASSLPDRAYEQYF. CDR3 bases: TGTGCCAGCAGCTTGCCGGACAGGGCCTACGAGCAGTACTTC. Complete variable domain (other parts from reference TRBV5-4 and TRBJ2-7): ETGVTQSPTHLIKTRGQQVTLRCSSQSGHNTVSWYQQALGQGPQFIFQYYREEENGRGNFPPRFSGLQFPNYSSELNVNALELDDSALYLCASSLPDRAYEQYFGPGTRLTVT.

This clone has just one count. The chain couples TRBV7-6 to TRBJ2-1, with D tentatively TRBD2 (5 bases). This CDR3 has 13 amino acids. Per germline, CDR1 SGHVS and CDR2 FNYEAQ. Trimming took 4 bases from V and 6 from J, leaving 10 bases between them. The CDR3, as DNA: TGTGCCAGCAGCTCGCACACTAGCAATGAGCAGTTCTTC. This encodes CASSSHTSNEQFF.

The V gene is TRBV6-4, the J gene TRBJ2-1; tentatively, D is TRBD2 (5 bases). Germline V gene lookup returns CDR1 MRHNA and CDR2 SNTAGT. Between the trimmed V and J ends, which lost 2 bases and 5 bases, there was a span of 13 bases. CDR3 length: 15 amino acids. In DNA form, the CDR3 reads TGTGCCAGCAGTGACCACATAGAGGGTCACAATGAGCAGTTCTTC. Protein product: CASSDHIEGHNEQFF.

The chain recombines TRBV11-2 with TRBJ2-1; 7 bases line up with TRBD1. The CDR3 covers 15 residues. The germline gives CDR1 SGHAT, CDR2 FQNNGV. Trimming removed 6 bases from V and 0 bases from J; junction bases left unmatched: 5. CDR3 sequence reads: CASRLQGSSYNEQFF. CDR3 DNA sequence: TGTGCCAGCAGACTACAGGGGAGCTCCTACAATGAGCAGTTCTTC.

The chain joins TRBV18 to TRBJ1-2, with 9 bases that match TRBD1. After removal of 0 bases from V and 0 bases from J, the junction contained 5 bases not matched to a gene. This CDR3 is 17 amino acids long. CDR1 is KGHSH, CDR2 LQKENI, per germline. CDR3 DNA: TGTGCCAGCTCACCACCATTCGGGACAGGGCCTAACTATGGCTACACCTTC. Translation gives CASSPPFGTGPNYGYTF.

The chain combines TRBV10-3 with TRBJ2-7; D not certain. The germline CDR1 and CDR2 sequences are ENHRY and SYGVKD. This CDR3 spans 16 amino acids. V was clipped by 2 bases and J by 4 bases, with 18 bases between them. The CDR3 loop is CAISEPEEGIGYEQYF. In DNA, the CDR3 is TGTGCCATCAGTGAGCCGGAAGAAGGGATCGGGTACGAGCAGTACTTC.

This clone was seen a single time. The gene calls are TRBV27 and TRBJ2-2, with TRBD1 matching over 8 bases. Trimming cost V 5 bases and J 3 bases; bases outside gene matches: 8. The CDR3 spans 16 residues. CDR1 is MNHEY, CDR2 SMNVEV, per germline (reference sequence). The CDR3 bases are TGTGCCAGCAGTCTTAAACCGACAGGGGACACCGGGGAGCTGTTTTTT. Translated: CASSLKPTGDTGELFF.

As concerns this clone: A junction boundary mismatches the germline segment, possibly from a read error. The rearrangement joins TRBV28 to TRBJ2-1; D is ambiguous. CDR3 length: 12 residues. Germline V gives CDR1 MDHEN, CDR2 SYDVKM. This chain's CDR3 is CASSLENNGQFF. The CDR3 region has the DNA TGTGCCAGCAGTTTAGAGAACAATGGGCAGTTCTTC.

The V call is TRBV5-1, the J call TRBJ1-4; D gene unclear. The CDR3 has 15 amino acids. Per germline, CDR1 SGHRS and CDR2 YFSETQ. The V end was cut by 0 bases, the J end by 4 bases, with 10 bases between. DNA of the CDR3: TGCGCCAGCAGCTTGGAAGGTCTCTTTAATGAAAAACTGTTTTTT. Its protein product is CASSLEGLFNEKLFF.

The chain uses TRBV2 and TRBJ2-1; D possibly corresponds to TRBD1 (6 bases). Between the trimmed V and J ends, which lost 9 bases and 5 bases, there was a span of 14 bases. Germline CDR1 is SNHLY and CDR2 is FYNNEI. CDR3 length: 13 residues. In DNA form, the CDR3 reads TGTGCCAGGACCCGGGACAACAACAATGAGCAGTTCTTC. It specifies CARTRDNNNEQFF.

The gene calls are TRBV29-1 and TRBJ2-2; no reliable D call. The germline V gene has CDR1 SQVTM and CDR2 ANQGSEA. The CDR3 has 12 residues. V gave up 4 bases and J gave up 1 base, with 4 bases separating them. In nucleotides, the CDR3 is TGCAGCGTTGCACAGAACACCGGGGAGCTGTTTTTT. This translates into CSVAQNTGELFF.

The rearrangement uses TRBV5-5 and TRBJ1-2; 7 bases line up with TRBD1. This CDR3 is 14 amino acids long. Germline-derived CDR1 and CDR2 are SGHKS and YYEKEE (reference sequence). Trimming at V came to 4 bases and at J to 0 bases, leaving 3 bases not matched to a gene. The CDR3 here is CASSPGTANYGYTF. The CDR3 bases are TGTGCCAGCAGCCCGGGGACAGCTAACTATGGCTACACCTTC. Full variable domain (remainder filled in from reference TRBV5-5 and TRBJ1-2): DAGVTQSPTHLIKTRGQQVTLRCSPISGHKSVSWYQQVLGQGPQFIFQYYEKEERGRGNFPDRFSARQFPNYSSELNVNALLLGDSALYLCASSPGTANYGYTFGSGTRLTVV.

The gene calls are TRBV5-1 and TRBJ2-1; tentatively, D is TRBD2 (6 bases). V lost 7 bases to trimming and J lost 6 bases, with 26 bases between them. The CDR3 is 17 residues long. Germline values: CDR1 SGHRS, CDR2 YFSETQ. This chain's CDR3 is CASWLGKVGGTLNEQFF. Here the CDR3 DNA reads TGCGCCAGCTGGCTGGGGAAAGTGGGAGGCACCCTCAATGAGCAGTTCTTC.

The chain is built from TRBV7-9 and TRBJ1-4, with D maybe TRBD1 (5 bases). Per germline, CDR1 SEHNR and CDR2 FQNEAQ (reference sequence). V was trimmed by 5 bases and J by 5 bases, leaving 15 bases between them. The CDR3 length is 15 residues. CDR3 DNA sequence: TGTGCCAGCAGCCCAGAGAGGGACGGAAATGAAAAACTGTTTTTT. This codes for CASSPERDGNEKLFF. Full variable domain (remainder filled in from reference TRBV7-9 and TRBJ1-4): DTGVSQNPRHKITKRGQNVTFRCDPISEHNRLYWYRQTLGQGPEFLTYFQNEAQLEKSRLLSDRFSAERPKGSFSTLEIQRTEQGDSAMYLCASSPERDGNEKLFFGSGTQLSVL.